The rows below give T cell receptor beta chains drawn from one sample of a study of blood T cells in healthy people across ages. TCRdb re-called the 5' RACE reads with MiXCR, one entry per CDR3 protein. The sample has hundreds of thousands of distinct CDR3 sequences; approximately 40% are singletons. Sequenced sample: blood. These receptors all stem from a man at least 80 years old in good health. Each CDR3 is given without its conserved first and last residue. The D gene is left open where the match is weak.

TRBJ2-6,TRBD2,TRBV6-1,ASSRLAGSSGANVLT
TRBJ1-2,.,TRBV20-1,SARVRGSGGYT
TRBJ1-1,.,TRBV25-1,ASSVGLIMNTEAF
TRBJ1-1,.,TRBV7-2,ASSLGVRRDTEAF
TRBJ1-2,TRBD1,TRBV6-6,ASSNGDSPYGYT
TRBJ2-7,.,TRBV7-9,ASSTEGVRYEQY
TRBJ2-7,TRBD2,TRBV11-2,ASSSGLAGDLSYEQY
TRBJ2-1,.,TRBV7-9,ASSLATVAHEQF
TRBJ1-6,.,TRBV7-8,ASRPDNHNSPLH
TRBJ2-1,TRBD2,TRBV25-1,ASSESSGGSGNEQF
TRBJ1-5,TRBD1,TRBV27,ASGTGNRNQPQH
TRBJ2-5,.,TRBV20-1,SARQLVLETQY
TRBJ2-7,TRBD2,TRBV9,ASSVGPSAGGNEQY
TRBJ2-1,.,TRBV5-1,ASSGQGINNEQF
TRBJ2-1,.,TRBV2,ASNRFTYNEQF
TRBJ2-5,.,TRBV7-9,ASSFGGIQETQY
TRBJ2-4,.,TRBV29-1,SVEDLQGSGKNIQY
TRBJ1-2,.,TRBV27,ASSLTVGYGYT
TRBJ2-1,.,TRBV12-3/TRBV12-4,ASTLGRGTTGNEQF
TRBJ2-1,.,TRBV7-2,ASSLVISLSEQF
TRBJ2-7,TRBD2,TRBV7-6,ASSLGLAGDNEQY
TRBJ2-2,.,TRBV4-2,ASSQGSAANTGELF
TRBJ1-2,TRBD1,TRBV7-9,ASSLVRDSYGYT
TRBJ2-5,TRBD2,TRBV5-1,ASSPGLAGGPTQETQY
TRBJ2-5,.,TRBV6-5,ASTPRVGGTETQY
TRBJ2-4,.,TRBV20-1,SAKSPGVKNIQY
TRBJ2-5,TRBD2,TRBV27,ASSLGGVRSAQY
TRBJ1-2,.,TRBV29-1,SVEYRDFGYT
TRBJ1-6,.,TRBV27,ASSLKTTAALH
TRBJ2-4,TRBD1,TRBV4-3,ASSQEWAGGSLEEQY
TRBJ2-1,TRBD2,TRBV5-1,ASRGSGGDNEQF
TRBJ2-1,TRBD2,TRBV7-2,ASKTGGYNEQF
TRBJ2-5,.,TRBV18,ASSERFEGKETQY
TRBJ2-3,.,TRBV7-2,ASSLVNRGTDTQY
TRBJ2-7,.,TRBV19,ASSFGDYAYEQY
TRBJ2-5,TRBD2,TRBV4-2,ASSQAGTSGTETQY
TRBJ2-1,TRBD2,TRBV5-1,ASSLGLIAGGLTYNEQF
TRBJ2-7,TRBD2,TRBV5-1,ASSFVLAGGDYEQY
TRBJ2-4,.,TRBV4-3,ASSQDWGGGRNIQY
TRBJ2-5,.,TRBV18,ASSPREGGETQY
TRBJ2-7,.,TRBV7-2,ASSLDWDLFISYEQY
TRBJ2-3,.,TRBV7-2,ASNEYLSDTQY
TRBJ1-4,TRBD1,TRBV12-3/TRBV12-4,ASSSTGSALF
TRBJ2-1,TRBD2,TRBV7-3,ASSHTLGLAGRNEQF
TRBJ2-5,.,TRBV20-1,SAVTGGSIQETQY
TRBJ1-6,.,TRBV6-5,AAGDNSPLH
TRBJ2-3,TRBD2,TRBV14,ASSQRLAGTTDTQY
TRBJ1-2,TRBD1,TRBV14,ASSRLTEWTGALGCGYT
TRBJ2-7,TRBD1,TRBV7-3,ASSRSGTGNYEQY
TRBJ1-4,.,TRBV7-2,ASSSATREQLF
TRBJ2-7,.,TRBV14,ASSLTLVHEQY
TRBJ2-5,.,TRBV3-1,ASSQVVATETQY
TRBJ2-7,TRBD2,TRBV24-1,ATSGIGTSGRDEQY
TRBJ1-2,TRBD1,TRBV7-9,ASSWDSGFHGYT